This T cell receptor beta chain was obtained from a study of T-cell memory formation after mild COVID-19 (dated by TCRdb to 2020 to 2022). Regarding the study in general: Most TCR sequence clusters were specific to one of the two donors. T-cell clones expanding and contracting after mild COVID-19 in a couple of donors were tracked by longitudinal TCRalpha and TCRbeta repertoire sequencing. Two young, previously healthy adult volunteers made up the cohort, one male and one female.

Ficoll-Paque density gradient centrifugation was the method used to isolate PBMCs. TCRdb names Illumina NovaSeq 6000 as the instrument used. TCRalpha and TCRbeta cDNA libraries were built by 5'RACE with constant-segment primers, adding sample barcodes and unique molecular identifiers. RNA was extracted from every sample with Trizol reagent. The libraries were amplified in two PCR steps, and the second step added a second sample barcode and Illumina TruSeq adapters. Libraries were sequenced on an Illumina NovaSeq with 2 x 150 bp paired-end reads. Regarding the original processing steps: Reads were demultiplexed and collapsed into UMI-guided consensus sequences with migec v1.2.7. Using mixcr v2.1.11, the UMI consensuses were aligned to TRA and TRB V and J templates and assembled into clonotypes. A clonotype was counted as expanded or contracted only when both edgeR and NoisET called the clonotype significant, with the noise models trained on biological replicates. edgeR calls used a false discovery rate-adjusted p below 0.01 and a log2 fold-change threshold of 1. As an exploratory analysis of dynamics, PCA with hierarchical clustering was applied to max-normalized trajectories of the 1000 most abundant clonotypes. Each responding clone was given a CD4 or CD8 phenotype based on the CD4+ and CD8+ repertoires, which had been sequenced separately. Using fastp trimming at Q25 and MiXCR clonotype assembly, TCRdb reanalyzed the public sequencing data and kept in-frame beta chains. Each CDR3 protein appears once, grouped with its most common genes and DNA. Clone size and V and J calls follow TCRdb, not the original study. For this sample there are about 140,000 distinct CDR3 sequences; 14% appear just once. About 26% of the sample comes from the top ten.

Taken from cysteine to phenylalanine, the CDR3 has 16 residues. CDR3 DNA only is kept here, 48 bases in frame from base 1. The CDR1 and CDR2 encoded by the germline V gene are SGHVS and FNYEAQ. Trimming accounts for 4 bases at V and 6 bases at J, while the number of junction bases matched to no gene is 11. Findings and caveats that apply to the study as a whole: The study covered only two mild cases, and larger cohorts including severe cases with pre-infection samples were considered necessary. Contracting CD4+ clones turned up mainly in the CM and EM memory subsets, whereas EMRA was where CD8+ clones were enriched. SARS-CoV-2 specificity of the second-wave clones peaking on day 37 was not confirmed. Clones that contracted from day 15 to 85 showed balanced CD4/CD8 phenotypes, whereas a second wave of clones that expanded from day 15 to 37 leaned towards CD4+. Some responding clones were detected in pre-infection memory, suggesting pre-existing cross-reactive memory T cells joined the SARS-CoV-2 response.

About this clonotype itself: Its recognized antigen is unknown. Per-base qualities were not stored, and no clone one base away is much larger.

The sequence joins TRBV7-6 to TRBJ2-1; 8 bases in the junction line up with TRBD2. This receptor was obtained from an adult woman who had mild COVID-19 (a few samples of this study predate the infection). The sample titles of this study are shuffled in the database, so cell type and time point are left out; the donor was told from shared clones. The sample comprised PBMCs or a T cell subset sorted from them (not recorded which). The DNA sequence is given as TGTGCCAGCAGCTCCTCACTAGCGGCTACGGGCAATGAGCAGTTCTTC. Its translation is CASSSSLAATGNEQFF.